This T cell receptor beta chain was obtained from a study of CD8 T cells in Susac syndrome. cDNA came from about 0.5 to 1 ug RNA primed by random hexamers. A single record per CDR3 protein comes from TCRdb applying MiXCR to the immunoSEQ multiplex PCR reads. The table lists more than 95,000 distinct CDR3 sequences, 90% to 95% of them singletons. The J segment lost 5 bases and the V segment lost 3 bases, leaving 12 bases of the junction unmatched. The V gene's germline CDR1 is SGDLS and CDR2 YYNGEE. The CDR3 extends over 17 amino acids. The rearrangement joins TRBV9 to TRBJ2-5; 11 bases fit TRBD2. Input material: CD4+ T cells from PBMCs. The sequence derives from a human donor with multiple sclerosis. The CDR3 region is CASSAGGLAGGQETQYF. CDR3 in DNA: TGTGCCAGCAGCGCCGGTGGGCTAGCGGGGGGCCAGGAGACCCAGTACTTC.